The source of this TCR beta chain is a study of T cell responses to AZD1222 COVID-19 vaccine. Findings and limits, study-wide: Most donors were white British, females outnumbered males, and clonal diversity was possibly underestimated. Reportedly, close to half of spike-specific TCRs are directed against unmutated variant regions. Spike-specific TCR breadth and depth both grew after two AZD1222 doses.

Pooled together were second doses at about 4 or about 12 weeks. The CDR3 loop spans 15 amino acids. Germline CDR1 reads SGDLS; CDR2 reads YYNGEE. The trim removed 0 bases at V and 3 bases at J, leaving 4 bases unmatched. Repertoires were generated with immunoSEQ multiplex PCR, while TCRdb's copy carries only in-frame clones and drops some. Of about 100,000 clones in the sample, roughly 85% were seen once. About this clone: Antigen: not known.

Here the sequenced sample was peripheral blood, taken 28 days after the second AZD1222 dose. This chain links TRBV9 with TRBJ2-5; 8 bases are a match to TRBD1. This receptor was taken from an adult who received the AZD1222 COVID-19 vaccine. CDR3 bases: TGTGCCAGCAGCGTAGCTCCGGGACAGGAAGAGACCCAGTACTTC. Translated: CASSVAPGQEETQYF.